This TCR beta chain emerged from a study of cytomegalovirus exposure and HLA in healthy donors. The PCR made use of 60 Vbeta and 13 Jbeta primers. Clones were sequenced by immunoSEQ multiplex PCR, and TCRdb holds only the in-frame ones, with some missing. The sample has about 160,000 clones, roughly 80% seen once. Findings and caveats of the study: Researchers had no immune exposure information except CMV serostatus available. When a later analysis compared HLA-associated TCR beta chains with equally common others, the HLA-associated chains turned out to be more clonally expanded and to have lower generation probabilities.

On this clone: Its cognate antigen is unknown.

The CDR3 is 15 residues long. The trim removed 7 bases at V and 2 bases at J, leaving 10 bases unmatched. CDR1 GTSNPN and CDR2 SVGIG come from the germline V gene (reference sequence). Sequenced: PBMCs. The rearrangement joins TRBV30 to TRBJ2-7, with TRBD2 matching over 11 bases. The TCR was taken from a man aged 45-60 years in good health and CMV-seropositive. The chain's CDR3 is CASEGVAGGTYEQYF. The CDR3 coding sequence is TGTGCCTCGGAGGGGGTAGCGGGGGGGACCTACGAGCAGTACTTC.